This TCR beta chain was captured in a study of blood T cell repertoires in COVID-19. On the study more broadly: Acute and convalescent COVID-19 specimens originated in the United States, Italy and Spain. Sources were T cells, B-cell-depleted T cells, or PBMCs; the material itself was cDNA or gDNA.

Authors' data handling: Counts of nucleated cells, estimated from reference gene primer amplification, were obtained. Sequenced by immunoSEQ multiplex PCR; TCRdb stores in-frame clones only, minus some. V, J and clone size derive from that table, while D and trimming were established from the DNA sequence. The sample records 150,000 to 200,000 clones, around two thirds being singletons. Trimming took 4 bases from V and 2 from J; bases not matched to a gene: 5. Germline CDR1 is LGHDT and CDR2 is YNNKEL (reference sequence). This CDR3 comprises 15 residues. In this sample, this clone turned up once. V gene TRBV3-1 (or the pseudogene TRBV3-2) combines with J gene TRBJ1-5, with 7 nucleotides matching TRBD1. This sequence originates from a woman over 75 with acute or convalescent COVID-19. The sequencing sample was made of peripheral blood. CDR3 coding DNA: TGTGCCAGCAGCCCGCCAGGGGGTGGCAATCAGCCCCAGCATTTT. Its protein product is CASSPPGGGNQPQHF.